Listed here are 26 T cell receptor beta chains from one sample, sequenced in a study of graft-versus-host responses after intestinal transplantation. Repertoires were generated with immunoSEQ multiplex PCR, while TCRdb's copy carries only in-frame clones and drops some. The profile shows under 100,000 clones, about 93% of them singletons. The sample here was PBMCs, taken 453 days after intestinal transplant. All receptors come from a human patient who received an intestinal transplant, so some T cells may come from the graft donor.

V is TRBV12-5 and J is TRBJ2-1; D uncertain. CDR1 is LGHNT, CDR2 FRNRAP, per germline. Trimming took 7 bases from V and 0 from J, leaving 10 bases between them. The CDR3 is 14 amino acids. Here the CDR3 reads CASVPSSSYNEQFF. The CDR3 DNA follows: TGTGCTAGTGTACCGTCCAGCTCCTACAATGAGCAGTTCTTC.

This clone appeared once. The chain is built from TRBV11-3 and TRBJ1-1; 7 bases are a match to TRBD1. Germline V gene data show CDR1 as SGHNT and CDR2 as YENEEA. The CDR3 is 14 residues long. V shed 1 base and J 3 bases; nucleotides not matched to a gene: 2. The CDR3 sequence: CASSLGGQHTEAFF. The CDR3 DNA sequence: TGTGCCAGCAGCTTAGGGGGACAGCACACTGAAGCTTTCTTT.

This clone was counted once. The V call is TRBV7-2, the J call TRBJ1-1; the D gene is possibly TRBD1 (5 bases). CDR1 SGHTA and CDR2 FQGNSA come from the germline V gene. V was cut by 5 bases and J by 4 bases, with 17 bases left in between. This CDR3 has 15 residues. CDR3 loop: CASSLTTARGTEAFF. CDR3 in DNA: TGTGCCAGCAGCCTGACGACAGCCCGAGGCACTGAAGCTTTCTTT.

The V call is TRBV5-3, the J call TRBJ1-2, with TRBD1 as a possible D gene (6 bases). TRBV5-3 has ORF status, its function being uncertain. The length of the CDR3 is 18 residues. V lost 6 bases, J lost 0 bases, and 24 bases lay in between. The CDR3 is CARKGPLKKDSSNYGYTF. For the CDR3, the DNA is TGTGCCAGAAAGGGGCCCCTAAAAAAGGACAGCTCTAACTATGGCTACACCTTC.

This chain links TRBV2 with TRBJ1-5; 9 bases fit TRBD1. CDR3 length equals 14 residues. Looked up from germline, CDR1 is SNHLY and CDR2 is FYNNEI. The V and J ends lost 6 bases and 2 bases, in that order; junction bases with no gene match: 2. The CDR3 sequence: CASSRTGGNQPQHF. As DNA, the CDR3 is TGTGCCAGCAGCCGGACAGGGGGCAATCAGCCCCAGCATTTT.

The V and J genes are TRBV6-5 and TRBJ2-5; D call uncertain. Germline V gene data show CDR1 as MNHEY and CDR2 as SVGAGI. The CDR3 runs 13 residues. Trimming pared 4 bases from V and 1 base from J, leaving 7 bases between. CDR3 bases: TGTGCCAGCAGTTTGGGCAGCCAAGAGACCCAGTACTTC. Encoded protein: CASSLGSQETQYF.

The gene calls are TRBV7-8 and TRBJ2-7; D gene ambiguous. The CDR3 consists of 12 residues. Per germline, CDR1 SGHVS and CDR2 FQNEAQ. Trimming removed 1 base from V and 5 bases from J, with 6 bases in between. This chain's CDR3 is CASSLGSDEQYF. CDR3 DNA sequence: TGTGCCAGCAGCTTAGGGTCCGACGAGCAGTACTTC.

The genes are TRBV6-6 and TRBJ1-2; 7 positions match TRBD1. The CDR3 runs to 16 residues. Trimming cost V 2 bases and J 5 bases; bases outside gene matches: 11. Germline CDR1 MNHNY, CDR2 SVGAGI (reference sequence). CDR3: CASSYAETGLGYGYTF. The CDR3 nucleotides read TGTGCCAGCAGTTACGCCGAGACAGGGCTTGGATATGGCTACACCTTC.

This chain links TRBV13 with TRBJ2-3, with 15 bases lining up with TRBD2. V was clipped by 4 bases and J by 6 bases; unmatched bases: 11. CDR3 length: 18 residues. Germline CDR1 reads PRHDT; CDR2 reads FYEKMQ (reference sequence). The DNA of the CDR3 is TGTGCCAGCAGCTCCGGACTAGCGGGGGGGCCGTCTTCTGATACGCAGTATTTT. It is translated as CASSSGLAGGPSSDTQYF.

The gene calls are TRBV13 and TRBJ2-2; D is perhaps TRBD1 (6 bases). Trimming took off 2 bases at V and 3 bases at J, with 16 bases between the two ends. Germline V gene data show CDR1 as PRHDT and CDR2 as FYEKMQ (reference sequence). This CDR3 has 17 amino acids. The CDR3 region is CASSLPRQEAYTGELFF. The CDR3 DNA reads as TGTGCCAGCAGCTTACCCAGACAGGAGGCTTACACCGGGGAGCTGTTTTTT.

To note about this clone: The germline gene is not matched at one end of the junction; a read error may be the cause. The rearrangement joins TRBV7-7 to TRBJ2-5; TRBD2 aligns across 7 bases. This CDR3 has 14 amino acids. The germline V gene encodes CDR1 SSHAT and CDR2 FNYEAQ (reference sequence). CDR3 DNA: TGTGCTAGCAGCTTAGGACTAGGCTTCGAGACCCAGTACTTC. Its protein is CASSLGLGFETQYF.

The chain links TRBV6-5 to TRBJ2-5; the D gene is possibly TRBD2 (7 bases). CDR3 length: 14 residues. The V and J ends lost 4 bases and 5 bases respectively, with 14 bases between them. Per the germline V gene, CDR1 is MNHEY and CDR2 is SVGAGI. CDR3 nucleotide sequence: TGTGCCAGCAGTTCTGTGAGGGGGGGGGAGACCCAGTACTTC. Translated: CASSSVRGGETQYF.

This clone appeared once. V is TRBV5-1 and J is TRBJ2-6; 8 nucleotides agree with TRBD1. Germline-derived CDR1 and CDR2 are SGHRS and YFSETQ. This CDR3 is 17 amino acids long. Trimming cost V 0 bases and J 0 bases; bases outside gene matches: 2. The CDR3 reads CASSLGQGSSGANVLTF. In DNA form, the CDR3 reads TGCGCCAGCAGCTTGGGACAGGGGTCCTCTGGGGCCAACGTCCTGACTTTC.

CDR3 protein: CASQGSSSGANVLTF. CDR3 nucleotide sequence: TGTGCCAGCCAGGGGTCAAGCTCTGGGGCCAACGTCCTGACTTTC. The chain recombines TRBV6-6 with TRBJ2-6, with D maybe TRBD1 (6 bases). Germline-derived CDR1 and CDR2 are MNHNY and SVGAGI (reference sequence). The CDR3 has 15 residues. Trimming removed 8 bases at V and 0 bases at J, with 11 bases between.

The V gene is TRBV7-6, the J gene TRBJ2-5; 7 bases map to TRBD2. The V segment lost 5 bases and the J segment 4 bases; nucleotides outside the gene matches: 4. CDR3 length: 13 residues. The germline gives CDR1 SGHVS, CDR2 FNYEAQ. The CDR3 region has the DNA TGTGCCAGCAGCCGGACTAGGGGAGAGACCCAGTACTTC. This gives the protein CASSRTRGETQYF.

The chain carries TRBV19 and TRBJ2-2, with TRBD1 as a possible D gene (5 bases). Trimming left V 5 bases short and J 6 bases short, with 10 bases between. From germline, CDR1 is LNHDA and CDR2 SQIVND (reference sequence). This CDR3 is 13 amino acids long. The CDR3 here is CASSPQGPGELFF. Here the CDR3 DNA reads TGTGCCAGTAGTCCGCAGGGCCCCGGGGAGCTGTTTTTT.

This clone was detected only a few times. The J gene is TRBJ2-1, the V gene TRBV2; possibly TRBD1 or TRBD2 for D (5 bases each). Germline lookup yields CDR1 SNHLY and CDR2 FYNNEI. The CDR3 runs 14 residues. V was shortened by 7 bases and J by 3 bases, with 13 bases between the two germline ends. The CDR3 bases are TGTGCCAGCAAGGCAGGGACGAACTACAATGAGCAGTTCTTC. Translated: CASKAGTNYNEQFF. Together with reference TRBV2 and TRBJ2-1, the CDR3 gives the full variable domain: EPEVTQTPSHQVTQMGQEVILRCVPISNHLYFYWYRQILGQKVEFLVSFYNNEISEKSEIFDDQFSVERPDGSNFTLKIRSTKLEDSAMYFCASKAGTNYNEQFFGPGTRLTVL.

The chain has TRBV5-4 and TRBJ1-1; no clear D. V was trimmed by 5 bases and J by 0 bases, leaving 2 bases between them. This CDR3 is 11 amino acids long. Germline V gene lookup returns CDR1 SGHNT and CDR2 YYREEE (reference sequence). CDR3 amino acids: CASRMNTEAFF. The CDR3 nucleotides are TGTGCCAGCAGGATGAACACTGAAGCTTTCTTT.

The chain links TRBV7-6 to TRBJ2-7; a possible D gene is TRBD1 (6 bases). Germline CDR1 and CDR2: SGHVS and FNYEAQ. V lost 4 bases and J lost 7, with 14 bases in between. The CDR3 covers 13 residues. The CDR3 nucleotides are TGTGCCAGCAGCTCCCGGAACCAGGGGGAGCAGTACTTC. Translation: CASSSRNQGEQYF.

This chain joins TRBV5-1 and TRBJ1-2; 7 nucleotides match TRBD1. CDR3 size: 13 residues. With 0 bases clipped from V and 7 bases from J, the junction kept 3 bases outside the gene matches. Germline CDR1 is SGHRS and CDR2 is YFSETQ. CDR3 region: CASSLGRGAGYTF. DNA for the CDR3: TGCGCCAGCAGCTTGGGCAGGGGGGCTGGCTACACCTTC.

The chain employs TRBV19 and TRBJ1-2; D is possibly TRBD1 (5 bases). The CDR3 spans 14 residues. V lost 6 bases and J 4 bases, leaving 15 bases between the germline ends. Germline V gene sequence: CDR1 LNHDA, CDR2 SQIVND (reference sequence). The CDR3 region has the DNA TGTGCCAGTAGCCCAACCGGGACCGGCTATGGCTACACCTTC. The encoded protein is CASSPTGTGYGYTF.

The sample holds one count of this clone. This chain links TRBV5-6 with TRBJ1-2, with TRBD1 matching over 8 bases. This CDR3 region has 15 residues. CDR1 is SGHDT, CDR2 YYEEEE, per germline. The J segment lost 4 bases and the V segment lost 4 bases, leaving 9 bases of the junction unmatched. The DNA for the CDR3 is TGTGCCAGCAGCATAGGACAGGGTGTCCTCTATGGCTACACCTTC. Its protein product is CASSIGQGVLYGYTF.

The J gene is TRBJ2-7, the V gene TRBV6-1; D gene unclear. The germline V gene encodes CDR1 MNHNS and CDR2 SASEGT. The CDR3 length is 14 residues. Trimming removed 7 bases at V and 0 bases at J, with 13 bases between. CDR3: CASTLGWSSYEQYF. The CDR3 nucleotides read TGTGCCAGCACCCTGGGGTGGAGCTCCTACGAGCAGTACTTC.

This rearrangement joins TRBV6-4 to TRBJ2-3; perhaps TRBD2 as D (6 bases). This CDR3 spans 14 amino acids. V was cut by 6 bases and J by 2 bases, with 12 bases left in between. CDR1 MRHNA and CDR2 SNTAGT come from the germline V gene. CDR3 DNA sequence: TGTGCCAGCAGCTCGGGGGACCACACAGATACGCAGTATTTT. The encoded protein is CASSSGDHTDTQYF.

The chain combines TRBV9 with TRBJ2-3; 11 bases agree with TRBD2. Germline V gene data show CDR1 as SGDLS and CDR2 as YYNGEE. The CDR3 extends over 15 amino acids. V was clipped by 3 bases and J by 4 bases; unmatched bases: 4. CDR3 loop: CASSGSGGAADTQYF. CDR3 DNA: TGTGCCAGCAGCGGTAGCGGGGGGGCCGCAGATACGCAGTATTTT.

V is TRBV18 and J is TRBJ1-5; 8 bases align to TRBD1. The J segment lost 5 bases and the V segment lost 3 bases, leaving 3 bases of the junction unmatched. This CDR3 has 14 residues. Germline loops: CDR1 KGHSH, CDR2 LQKENI. DNA of the CDR3: TGTGCCAGCTCACCCCAGGGGGCCTATCAGCCCCAGCATTTT. It specifies CASSPQGAYQPQHF.